Described below is a single T cell receptor beta chain sequence and its context. The target antigen is unknown. CDR1 and CDR2 (germline): KGHDR, SFDVKD. V dropped 0 bases and J dropped 7; count of bases not matched to a gene: 8. The CDR3 sequence is 15 residues long. The source of the sample is a study of blood T cells in healthy people across ages. Alongside a J-beta primer mix, a sample-barcoded 5' primer served in a second PCR lasting 7 to 11 cycles. Every cDNA molecule bore a tag from a template-switch adaptor containing 12 random nucleotides. The yield of each sample was at least 2.5 million CDR3-containing paired-end reads. TCRdb passed the 5' RACE reads through MiXCR, listing each CDR3 protein once. This table has over 1,500,000 distinct CDR3 sequences, about 50% appearing once. Study-wide points: Conclusively comparing naive with antigen-experienced cells was impossible with unsorted PBMCs.

At least 6 million PBMCs were isolated per sample. The chain has TRBV24-1 and TRBJ2-7, with 7 bases identical to TRBD2. This receptor was obtained from a woman between 40 and 50 years old in good health. Specimen: blood. As DNA, the CDR3 is TGTGCCACCAGTGATTTGCAGAGGGACTACAATGAGCAGTACTTC. This translates into CATSDLQRDYNEQYF.